This TCR beta chain was documented in a study of T-cell reconstitution after alpha-beta-depleted transplantation in children. TCRbeta library construction was performed incorporating unique molecular identifiers. TCRdb analysed the PCR reads with MiXCR anew, one entry per CDR3 protein. The sample has 300,000 or so distinct CDR3 sequences, 9.9% seen once. The V gene's germline CDR1 is SGHVS and CDR2 FQNEAQ. V shed 1 base and J 3 bases; nucleotides not matched to a gene: 3. The CDR3 sequence is 15 residues long. The sample in question was PBMCs from the stem cell graft donor, obtained from the stem cell graft. The TCR comes from a human donor who donated a stem cell graft to a child with SCID. The J gene is TRBJ1-5, the V gene TRBV7-8, with TRBD1 matching over 7 bases. The CDR3 nucleotides are TGTGCCAGCAGCTTAGTCGGGACAGTCAATCAGCCCCAGCATTTT. Translated, it gives CASSLVGTVNQPQHF.